The 30 T cell receptor beta chains listed next were all sequenced from one sample in a study of shared clonotypes between healthy human individuals. Profiling relied on immunoSEQ multiplex PCR, and the TCRdb table lists in-frame clones only, not all of them. The sample has 950,000 to 1,100,000 clones, roughly 80% seen once. The source material was memory CD4+ T cells sorted from blood. Subset given: CD45RA-negative fraction. All receptors derive from a man younger than 35 in good health.

The genes are TRBV7-3 and TRBJ1-2, with 9 bases that match TRBD1. Germline assignment: CDR1 SGHTA and CDR2 FQGTGA. Trimming took 2 bases from V and 6 from J; bases not matched to a gene: 7. This CDR3 has 15 residues. The CDR3 region is CASSLSTGGFDGYTF. CDR3 coding DNA: TGTGCCAGCAGCTTATCTACAGGGGGCTTCGATGGCTACACCTTC.

This sequence joins TRBV7-2 and TRBJ2-1; 8 nucleotides agree with TRBD2. CDR1 is SGHTA and CDR2 is FQGNSA in the germline V gene. The J segment lost 0 bases and the V segment lost 5 bases, leaving 9 bases of the junction unmatched. The CDR3 runs to 17 residues. CDR3 coding DNA: TGTGCCAGCAGCCCCCTAGCGGGCTTGAGCTCCTACAATGAGCAGTTCTTC. Its protein product is CASSPLAGLSSYNEQFF.

The CDR3, as DNA: TGTGCCAGCAGCTTAGAGGGTACGGCTAGCGGACGGGAGCAGTACTTC. Protein sequence: CASSLEGTASGREQYF. The rearrangement links TRBV7-2 to TRBJ2-7; 7 bases agree with TRBD2. The CDR3 totals 16 residues. Germline V gives CDR1 SGHTA, CDR2 FQGNSA. V was clipped by 1 base and J by 7 bases; unmatched bases: 13.

The chain combines TRBV10-2 with TRBJ2-7; the D gene is possibly TRBD2 (5 bases). Germline V gene lookup returns CDR1 WSHSY and CDR2 SAAADI. Trimming removed 2 bases at V and 3 bases at J, with 11 bases between. The CDR3 has 14 residues. The chain's CDR3 is CASSEGLPYYEQYF. The CDR3 bases are TGCGCCAGCAGTGAGGGACTCCCCTACTACGAGCAGTACTTC.

This chain uses TRBV9 with TRBJ2-3; D call uncertain. The germline V and J ends were trimmed by 4 bases and 0 bases, with 9 bases remaining between them. Looked up from germline, CDR1 is SGDLS and CDR2 is YYNGEE. This CDR3 is built from 14 residues. The CDR3 loop is CASSRTASTDTQYF. For the CDR3, the DNA is TGTGCCAGCAGCCGGACGGCTAGCACAGATACGCAGTATTTT.

The gene calls are TRBV2 and TRBJ2-6; D gene uncertain. CDR1 and CDR2 (germline): SNHLY, FYNNEI. This CDR3 is built from 13 residues. V was shortened by 9 bases and J by 0 bases, with 6 bases between the two germline ends. CDR3 sequence (DNA): TGTGCCAGGAGATCCTCTGGGGCCAACGTCCTGACTTTC. Residues: CARRSSGANVLTF.

About this clone itself: The same CDR3 arises from other DNA sequences in this sample as well. This chain uses TRBV18 with TRBJ2-7; D not certain. The CDR3 length is 13 residues. The germline CDR1 and CDR2 sequences are KGHSH and LQKENI. V gave up 4 bases and J gave up 2 bases, with 9 bases separating them. The DNA for the CDR3 is TGTGCCAGCTCACGAGATAGGACCTACGAGCAGTACTTC. Amino acid sequence: CASSRDRTYEQYF. Combining the CDR3 with reference TRBV18 and TRBJ2-7 gives the whole variable domain NAGVMQNPRHLVRRRGQEARLRCSPMKGHSHVYWYRQLPEEGLKFMVYLQKENIIDESGMPKERFSAEFPKEGPSILRIQQVVRGDSAAYFCASSRDRTYEQYFGPGTRLTVT.

V usage is TRBV27 and J usage is TRBJ2-5, with 8 bases fitting TRBD1. V lost 5 bases and J lost 1; bases outside the gene matches: 3. The germline CDR1 and CDR2 sequences are MNHEY and SMNVEV (reference sequence). The CDR3 loop spans 14 amino acids. CDR3 bases: TGTGCCAGCAGTACAGGGACAGGCCAAGAGACCCAGTACTTC. Amino acids: CASSTGTGQETQYF.

This clone is a singleton in its sample. This chain connects TRBV5-6 to TRBJ2-2, with TRBD2 identical over 7 bases. V shed 6 bases, J shed 3 bases, and the junction held 14 bases outside the gene matches. Germline assignment: CDR1 SGHDT and CDR2 YYEEEE. This CDR3 contains 17 residues. The CDR3 loop is CASTPNPLGGDTGELFF. CDR3 sequence (DNA): TGTGCCAGCACCCCAAATCCCCTGGGGGGGGACACCGGGGAGCTGTTTTTT. Full variable domain (outside the CDR3, taken from reference TRBV5-6 and TRBJ2-2): DAGVTQSPTHLIKTRGQQVTLRCSPKSGHDTVSWYQQALGQGPQFIFQYYEEEERQRGNFPDRFSGHQFPNYSSELNVNALLLGDSALYLCASTPNPLGGDTGELFFGEGSRLTVL.

This clone was seen only a few times. The rearrangement links TRBV19 to TRBJ1-4; D not certain. The germline CDR1 and CDR2 sequences are LNHDA and SQIVND (reference sequence). This CDR3 is 15 amino acids long. The V and J ends lost 1 base and 5 bases respectively, with 11 bases between them. CDR3 DNA: TGTGCCAGTAGTATAGCCGGGATGCCCAATGAAAAACTGTTTTTT. Amino acid sequence: CASSIAGMPNEKLFF.

This clone occurred a few times. The rearrangement links TRBV5-1 to TRBJ2-5; maybe TRBD1 (6 bases). The CDR3 runs to 13 residues. Germline CDR1 and CDR2: SGHRS and YFSETQ. Between the trimmed V and J ends, which lost 4 bases and 11 bases, there was a span of 18 bases. The CDR3 DNA sequence: TGCGCCAGCAGCGCTCTCCAGGGGTCTGCGCAGTACTTC. Its protein is CASSALQGSAQYF. Combining the CDR3 with reference TRBV5-1 and TRBJ2-5 gives the whole variable domain KAGVTQTPRYLIKTRGQQVTLSCSPISGHRSVSWYQQTPGQGLQFLFEYFSETQRNKGNFPGRFSGRQFSNSRSEMNVSTLELGDSALYLCASSALQGSAQYFGPGTRLLVL.

V gene TRBV21-1 combines with J gene TRBJ1-2. TRBV21-1 is designated a pseudogene. CDR3 length equals 12 residues. The CDR3 sequence: CASSKREDGYTF. CDR3 DNA: TGTGCCAGCAGCAAAAGGGAGGACGGCTACACCTTC.

The V gene is TRBV11-2, the J gene TRBJ1-1; TRBD1 agrees at 9 bases. CDR1 is SGHAT and CDR2 is FQNNGV in the germline V gene. The V segment lost 4 bases and the J segment 5 bases; nucleotides outside the gene matches: 8. The CDR3 sequence is 15 residues long. CDR3 amino acids: CASSSWDRAITEAFF. The CDR3 DNA reads TGTGCCAGCAGCTCTTGGGACAGGGCAATAACTGAAGCTTTCTTT.

The V gene is TRBV5-1, the J gene TRBJ2-7, with D perhaps assigned TRBD1 or TRBD2 (5 bases each). CDR1 and CDR2 (germline): SGHRS, YFSETQ. With 0 bases removed from V and 2 bases from J, the gap between germline ends came to 12 bases. This CDR3 is built from 15 residues. In DNA form, the CDR3 reads TGCGCCAGCAGCTTGGCCGGGGCACAAACCTACGAGCAGTACTTC. This gives the protein CASSLAGAQTYEQYF.

The chain has TRBV5-1 and TRBJ1-5; 9 nucleotides agree with TRBD1. This CDR3 spans 15 amino acids. V gave up 1 base and J gave up 5 bases; unmatched junction bases: 4. Germline-derived CDR1 and CDR2 are SGHRS and YFSETQ. CDR3 in amino acids: CASSLSGQGDQPQHF. DNA of the CDR3: TGCGCCAGCAGCTTGTCGGGACAGGGTGATCAGCCCCAGCATTTT.

V is TRBV16 and J is TRBJ2-7, with D possibly being TRBD1 or TRBD2 (6 bases each). CDR1 is KGHSY, CDR2 FQNENV, per germline. The V and J ends lost 0 bases and 6 bases respectively, with 12 bases between them. This CDR3 has 14 amino acids. The CDR3 here is CASSQSRGEVEQYF. The DNA for the CDR3 is TGTGCCAGCAGCCAATCGAGGGGGGAGGTCGAGCAGTACTTC.

The genes are TRBV30 and TRBJ1-2; tentative D call: TRBD1 (5 bases). Looked up from germline, CDR1 is GTSNPN and CDR2 is SVGIG (reference sequence). The V and J ends lost 7 bases and 7 bases respectively, with 16 bases between them. The CDR3 runs to 12 residues. The CDR3 loop is CASDQGFGGYTF. For the CDR3, the DNA is TGTGCCTCCGACCAGGGTTTTGGTGGCTACACCTTC.

CDR3 coding DNA: TGTGCCAGCAGCCAAGAGGGAAAAGCTTTCTTT. The encoded protein is CASSQEGKAFF. The chain has TRBV16 and TRBJ1-1; no clear D gene. V was clipped by 2 bases and J by 9 bases, with 7 bases between them. The CDR3 has 11 amino acids. Germline CDR1 is KGHSY and CDR2 is FQNENV.

The rearrangement uses TRBV29-1 and TRBJ2-4; 14 bases are shared with TRBD2. Germline V lookup: CDR1 SQVTM, CDR2 ANQGSEA. The CDR3 has 18 residues. J gave up 1 base and V 6 bases, and 11 bases lay outside the gene matches. The CDR3 region is CSVGGLAGVDGAKNIQYF. The CDR3 bases are TGCAGCGTCGGGGGACTAGCGGGAGTAGACGGGGCCAAAAACATTCAGTACTTC.

The V and J genes are TRBV28 and TRBJ1-2; perhaps TRBD1 as D (5 bases). Germline-derived CDR1 and CDR2 are MDHEN and SYDVKM. The length of the CDR3 is 13 residues. V lost 5 bases, J lost 8 bases, and 15 bases lay in between. DNA of the CDR3: TGTGCCAGCAGTAGCGGGACTCCCCCGGGCTACACCTTC. It codes for CASSSGTPPGYTF.

Worth noting for this clone: The same CDR3 arises from other DNA sequences in this sample as well. The chain employs TRBV18 and TRBJ1-1; a weak D match, TRBD1 (5 bases). Germline CDR1 is KGHSH and CDR2 is LQKENI. The CDR3 extends over 14 amino acids. V was shortened by 2 bases and J by 2 bases, with 9 bases between the two germline ends. The CDR3 spells CASSPSQGNTEAFF. CDR3 coding DNA: TGTGCCAGCTCACCAAGCCAGGGAAACACTGAAGCTTTCTTT. Complete variable domain (other parts from reference TRBV18 and TRBJ1-1): NAGVMQNPRHLVRRRGQEARLRCSPMKGHSHVYWYRQLPEEGLKFMVYLQKENIIDESGMPKERFSAEFPKEGPSILRIQQVVRGDSAAYFCASSPSQGNTEAFFGQGTRLTVV.

This rearrangement joins TRBV6-6 to TRBJ1-4, with D hard to call. Germline V gives CDR1 MNHNY, CDR2 SVGAGI (reference sequence). Trimming cost V 7 bases and J 0 bases, with 9 bases left between them. CDR3 length: 14 residues. The CDR3 reads CASTPLATNEKLFF. CDR3 in DNA: TGTGCCAGCACCCCGCTAGCAACTAATGAAAAACTGTTTTTT.

This chain links TRBV18 with TRBJ2-3; 8 bases are a match to TRBD2. CDR3 length: 16 amino acids. Germline loops: CDR1 KGHSH, CDR2 LQKENI. With 3 bases clipped from V and 5 bases from J, the junction kept 10 bases outside the gene matches. CDR3 region: CASSPSIRGGRDTQYF. The CDR3 nucleotides are TGTGCCAGCTCACCCTCGATCCGGGGGGGGAGAGATACGCAGTATTTT.

There are many counts of this clone. The rearrangement uses TRBV19 and TRBJ1-5, with TRBD1 identical over 12 bases. The length of the CDR3 is 14 residues. CDR1 is LNHDA and CDR2 is SQIVND in the germline V gene (reference sequence). V lost 9 bases and J lost 1; bases outside the gene matches: 1. The DNA of the CDR3 is TGTGCCAGGGGACAGGGGGCGAGCAATCAGCCCCAGCATTTT. Its translation: CARGQGASNQPQHF.

The chain links TRBV5-1 to TRBJ1-1; a possible D gene is TRBD1 (5 bases). Trimming took off 5 bases at V and 1 base at J, with 12 bases between the two ends. Germline CDR1 is SGHRS and CDR2 is YFSETQ. The length of the CDR3 is 14 residues. The CDR3 here is CASSTGTPNTEAFF. Here the CDR3 DNA reads TGCGCCAGCAGTACCGGGACCCCGAACACTGAAGCTTTCTTT.

The chain couples TRBV21-1 to TRBJ2-5. TRBV21-1 is tagged as a pseudogene. The CDR3 consists of 11 residues. The CDR3 loop is CASSKVETQYF. The CDR3 bases are TGTGCCAGCAGCAAAGTGGAAACCCAGTACTTC.

At least ten counts were recorded for this clone. The rearrangement links TRBV11-1 to TRBJ2-2; D possibly corresponds to TRBD2 (6 bases). The CDR3 is made up of 15 amino acids. Per the germline V gene, CDR1 is SGHAT and CDR2 is FQDESV (reference sequence). V dropped 1 base and J dropped 6 bases, with 12 bases sitting between them. DNA for the CDR3: TGTGCCAGCAGCTTAGGGCTAGGAGGGGCCGGGGAGCTGTTTTTT. This translates into CASSLGLGGAGELFF.

The chain uses TRBV2 and TRBJ2-5, with D perhaps TRBD2 (6 bases). V was cut by 3 bases and J by 4 bases, with 15 bases left in between. Germline V lookup: CDR1 SNHLY, CDR2 FYNNEI. CDR3 size: 15 residues. The chain's CDR3 is CASSESGVGRETQYF. In DNA form, the CDR3 reads TGTGCCAGCAGTGAGTCGGGGGTCGGTCGAGAGACCCAGTACTTC.

The chain's CDR3 is CVKLRRQSSYNSPLHF. CDR3 sequence (DNA): TGTGTCAAACTGAGGCGGCAGAGCTCCTATAATTCACCCCTCCACTTT. J is TRBJ1-6 and V is TRBV27; D ambiguous. Germline V lookup: CDR1 MNHEY, CDR2 SMNVEV (reference sequence). CDR3 length equals 16 residues.

The genes are TRBV6-1 and TRBJ2-3; tentative D call: TRBD1 (6 bases). Germline values: CDR1 MNHNS, CDR2 SASEGT. V lost 5 bases to trimming and J lost 0 bases, with 12 bases between them. The CDR3 runs to 15 residues. As DNA, the CDR3 is TGTGCCAGCAGTCTAATGCAGGGGAGCACAGATACGCAGTATTTT. Its translation: CASSLMQGSTDTQYF.